These 29 T cell receptor beta chains were all obtained from the same sample, sequenced in a study of shared clonotypes between healthy human individuals. Some clones are missing from TCRdb's copy, which holds only in-frame ones; the method was immunoSEQ multiplex PCR. In the table there are around 1.9 million clones, around 93% of which are singletons. Positive CCR7 selection of CD45RO-negative cells yielded the naive CD8 cells, and terminally differentiated effector memory CD45RA+ cells were excluded. Sequenced input: naive CD8+ T cells from PBMCs. Source of these receptors: a man in his late teens or twenties in good health. Some clones in this sample may be carry-over from other donors' samples.

The V call is TRBV15, the J call TRBJ2-5; D is possibly TRBD1 (6 bases). Germline V gene sequence: CDR1 LNHNV, CDR2 YYDKDF (reference sequence). V was clipped by 0 bases and J by 3 bases, with 17 bases between them. The CDR3 runs to 17 residues. CDR3 nucleotide sequence: TGTGCCACCAGCAGAGATCTGTTGATGACAGGTGAAGAGACCCAGTACTTC. Protein: CATSRDLLMTGEETQYF.

This clone was counted a few times. V gene TRBV28 combines with J gene TRBJ1-5, with D possibly matching TRBD1 (6 bases). CDR1 is MDHEN, CDR2 SYDVKM, per germline. V shed 6 bases and J shed 4 bases, with 13 bases lying between them. The CDR3 loop spans 14 amino acids. CDR3: CASSLGTTNQPQHF. The CDR3 bases are TGTGCCAGCAGCCTGGGGACAACTAATCAGCCCCAGCATTTT.

The gene calls are TRBV6-5 and TRBJ2-1; D is perhaps TRBD1 (6 bases). This CDR3 has 16 amino acids. V shed 0 bases and J shed 2 bases, with 11 bases lying between them. From germline, CDR1 is MNHEY and CDR2 SVGAGI. The CDR3 reads CASSYSTGMPYNEQFF. Here the CDR3 DNA reads TGTGCCAGCAGTTACTCGACAGGAATGCCCTACAATGAGCAGTTCTTC.

V and J are TRBV13 and TRBJ1-4; D is perhaps TRBD1 (5 bases). The CDR3 sequence is 15 residues long. Looked up from germline, CDR1 is PRHDT and CDR2 is FYEKMQ (reference sequence). V lost 5 bases and J lost 4, with 14 bases in between. DNA of the CDR3: TGTGCCAGCAGCGGAGGAAGGGACCTTAATGAAAAACTGTTTTTT. Its translation: CASSGGRDLNEKLFF.

The chain links TRBV7-9 to TRBJ2-7; 10 nucleotides align to TRBD1. The CDR3 has 18 amino acids. Germline V gene data show CDR1 as SEHNR and CDR2 as FQNEAQ (reference sequence). V shed 5 bases, J shed 5 bases, and the junction held 18 bases outside the gene matches. Here the CDR3 DNA reads TGTGCCAGCAGCAGAGCAGTGTTTGGGGACAGGGGATTACACGAGCAGTACTTC. Encoded protein: CASSRAVFGDRGLHEQYF.

This chain joins TRBV6-1 and TRBJ2-3, with D perhaps TRBD2 (5 bases). V was pared by 1 base and J by 0 bases, with 11 bases between. Germline values: CDR1 MNHNS, CDR2 SASEGT. The CDR3 runs 16 residues. CDR3 loop: CASSEDVSDSTDTQYF. DNA for the CDR3: TGTGCCAGCAGTGAAGACGTTAGCGACAGCACAGATACGCAGTATTTT.

The chain uses TRBV5-6 and TRBJ2-4; D is unresolved. V shed 0 bases and J shed 2 bases, with 6 bases lying between them. The CDR3 extends over 14 amino acids. Germline lookup yields CDR1 SGHDT and CDR2 YYEEEE. The CDR3 region has the DNA TGTGCCAGCAGCTTGGAGGGCTCCAAAAACATTCAGTACTTC. Its translation: CASSLEGSKNIQYF.

V is TRBV11-2 and J is TRBJ2-7, with D perhaps TRBD2 (5 bases). The CDR3 has 15 residues. The V gene's germline CDR1 is SGHAT and CDR2 FQNNGV. Trimming removed 8 bases from V and 0 bases from J, with 17 bases in between. The CDR3 DNA reads TGTGCCAGCCGGCCGGGAAAACTGAGCTCCTACGAGCAGTACTTC. Translated: CASRPGKLSSYEQYF.

V is TRBV27 and J is TRBJ1-1; D is undetermined. The CDR3 has 15 residues. The V gene lost 1 base and the J gene lost 5 bases, with 14 bases spanning the gap. The germline V gene encodes CDR1 MNHEY and CDR2 SMNVEV (reference sequence). The CDR3 DNA reads as TGTGCCAGCAGTTTATTCAACCGGGCCACAACTGAAGCTTTCTTT. Encoded protein: CASSLFNRATTEAFF.

CDR3 loop: CASSWTSSDTQYF. The CDR3 bases are TGCGCCAGCAGCTGGACTAGCTCAGATACGCAGTATTTT. The chain employs TRBV5-1 and TRBJ2-3, with 8 bases that match TRBD2. CDR3 length equals 13 residues. The V gene end was trimmed by 3 bases and the J gene end by 4 bases; junction bases not matched to a gene: 1. Germline assignment: CDR1 SGHRS and CDR2 YFSETQ.

V gene TRBV29-1 combines with J gene TRBJ2-1; D not certain. With 3 bases removed from V and 8 bases from J, the gap between germline ends came to 20 bases. CDR3 length equals 15 residues. Per the germline V gene, CDR1 is SQVTM and CDR2 is ANQGSEA. In DNA, the CDR3 is TGCAGCGTTGAGTCTGAGCAACCCCCTGTCTATGAGCAGTTCTTC. Translated, it gives CSVESEQPPVYEQFF.

The CDR3 protein is CASSGQGAWREQYF. CDR3 nucleotide sequence: TGTGCCAGCAGTGGACAGGGGGCGTGGCGCGAGCAGTACTTC. This chain links TRBV6-5 with TRBJ2-7, with 11 positions matching TRBD1. CDR1 is MNHEY and CDR2 is SVGAGI in the germline V gene. The CDR3 is made up of 14 amino acids. The V and J ends lost 5 bases and 6 bases, in that order; junction bases with no gene match: 6.

The V and J genes are TRBV5-4 and TRBJ2-7; possible D gene TRBD1, 5 bases. Germline lookup yields CDR1 SGHNT and CDR2 YYREEE (reference sequence). Trimming cost V 4 bases and J 0 bases, with 8 bases left between them. The CDR3 runs to 13 residues. CDR3 sequence (DNA): TGTGCCAGCAGCCAGGGAAACTCCTACGAGCAGTACTTC. It encodes CASSQGNSYEQYF.

A word on this clone: This sample also contains other DNA sequences that code for the same CDR3. The chain links TRBV27 to TRBJ2-7; the D is unclear. V shed 6 bases and J shed 0 bases, with 6 bases lying between them. Germline assignment: CDR1 MNHEY and CDR2 SMNVEV (reference sequence). The CDR3 runs 12 residues. In DNA form, the CDR3 reads TGTGCCAGCAGCCATAGCTCCTACGAGCAGTACTTC. This gives the protein CASSHSSYEQYF.

The rearrangement links TRBV9 to TRBJ1-2; D possibly corresponds to TRBD1 (5 bases). This CDR3 has 16 amino acids. Germline CDR1 reads SGDLS; CDR2 reads YYNGEE. Trimming cost V 2 bases and J 1 base, with 15 bases left between them. Written as DNA, the CDR3 is TGTGCCAGCAGCGTCGGGCGGGACGGATTTAACTATGGCTACACCTTC. It yields the protein CASSVGRDGFNYGYTF.

This chain joins TRBV7-9 and TRBJ2-1; D is unclear. This CDR3 is 15 amino acids long. The germline gives CDR1 SEHNR, CDR2 FQNEAQ (reference sequence). V lost 3 bases, J lost 3 bases, and 12 bases lay in between. DNA of the CDR3: TGTGCCAGCAGCTTCCCCCTAGAAAACTACAATGAGCAGTTCTTC. Translated, it gives CASSFPLENYNEQFF.

The rearrangement joins TRBV27 to TRBJ1-1; D gene uncertain. The germline gives CDR1 MNHEY, CDR2 SMNVEV (reference sequence). CDR3 length: 14 residues. The V gene lost 2 bases and the J gene lost 5 bases, with 12 bases spanning the gap. The CDR3 nucleotides are TGTGCCAGCAGTTTAGTCCGGGGTTATACTGAAGCTTTCTTT. As protein: CASSLVRGYTEAFF.

The chain employs TRBV27 and TRBJ2-3; no firm D call. The CDR3 extends over 12 amino acids. The germline CDR1 and CDR2 sequences are MNHEY and SMNVEV (reference sequence). V lost 4 bases, J lost 6 bases, and 8 bases lay in between. For the CDR3, the DNA is TGTGCCAGCAGTTCCGGATGGGATACGCAGTATTTT. This sequence encodes CASSSGWDTQYF.

The V and J genes are TRBV11-3 and TRBJ2-1; 7 bases line up with TRBD2. CDR1 and CDR2 (germline): SGHNT, YENEEA. The trim removed 0 bases at V and 5 bases at J, leaving 13 bases unmatched. The length of the CDR3 is 18 residues. CDR3: CASSLDSPFAGEDNEQFF. As DNA, the CDR3 is TGTGCCAGCAGCTTAGATTCCCCATTCGCGGGAGAAGACAATGAGCAGTTCTTC.

The chain uses TRBV7-8 and TRBJ2-3; TRBD2 matches at 10 bases. The germline V gene has CDR1 SGHVS and CDR2 FQNEAQ. The CDR3 loop spans 14 amino acids. The V segment lost 6 bases and the J segment 5 bases; nucleotides outside the gene matches: 5. In DNA, the CDR3 is TGTGCCAGCAGTAAGCCTAGCGGGAGAGATACGCAGTATTTT. Its protein product is CASSKPSGRDTQYF. Using reference TRBV7-8 and TRBJ2-3 for the parts outside the CDR3, the full variable domain is GAGVSQSPRYKVAKRGQDVALRCDPISGHVSLFWYQQALGQGPEFLTYFQNEAQLDKSGLPSDRFFAERPEGSVSTLKIQRTQQEDSAVYLCASSKPSGRDTQYFGPGTRLTVL.

The chain is built from TRBV6-6 and TRBJ1-5; TRBD1 might be the D (5 bases). Germline-derived CDR1 and CDR2 are MNHNY and SVGAGI (reference sequence). The CDR3 has 14 residues. V dropped 7 bases and J dropped 7 bases, with 17 bases sitting between them. The CDR3 sequence is CASTGTPSGQPQHF. CDR3 in DNA: TGTGCCAGCACCGGGACCCCATCGGGGCAGCCCCAGCATTTT.

The chain employs TRBV9 and TRBJ2-3; weak D call: TRBD2 (6 bases). V dropped 0 bases and J dropped 4 bases, with 15 bases sitting between them. The CDR3 sequence is 16 residues long. Germline V lookup: CDR1 SGDLS, CDR2 YYNGEE. CDR3 protein: CASSVGVGRGADTQYF. CDR3 nucleotide sequence: TGTGCCAGCAGCGTAGGAGTCGGGAGAGGAGCAGATACGCAGTATTTT.

The rearrangement joins TRBV11-2 to TRBJ1-4; 9 bases fit TRBD1. The V segment lost 5 bases and the J segment 4 bases; nucleotides outside the gene matches: 5. Germline assignment: CDR1 SGHAT and CDR2 FQNNGV. This CDR3 spans 15 amino acids. CDR3 residues: CASSQLDRGNEKLFF. The CDR3 coding sequence is TGTGCCAGCAGCCAACTGGACAGGGGTAATGAAAAACTGTTTTTT.

This clone was counted between two and nine times. The chain joins TRBV6-1 to TRBJ2-6; D not certain. The V gene lost 1 base and the J gene lost 1 base, with 5 bases spanning the gap. CDR1 MNHNS and CDR2 SASEGT come from the germline V gene. This CDR3 region has 15 residues. CDR3 in amino acids: CASSEGQSGANVLTF. CDR3 bases: TGTGCCAGCAGTGAAGGCCAATCTGGGGCCAACGTCCTGACTTTC.

The chain combines TRBV6-5 with TRBJ2-7; 7 nucleotides align to TRBD1. CDR1 MNHEY and CDR2 SVGAGI come from the germline V gene. This CDR3 is built from 11 residues. The CDR3 bases are TGTGGGGCAGGGGGAACCTACGAGCAGTACTTC. Translated, it gives CGAGGTYEQYF.

The chain has TRBV27 and TRBJ2-1; 7 bases match TRBD1. Germline trimming cut 6 bases from V and 4 bases from J; bases unmatched to any gene: 9. This CDR3 comprises 15 residues. Germline V lookup: CDR1 MNHEY, CDR2 SMNVEV (reference sequence). CDR3 sequence (DNA): TGTGCCAGCAGCACCTCCACAGGGGCTTACAATGAGCAGTTCTTC. Protein: CASSTSTGAYNEQFF.

This clone was counted a single time. V and J are TRBV7-9 and TRBJ1-2; 9 nucleotides match TRBD1. The CDR3 has 15 amino acids. Germline-derived CDR1 and CDR2 are SEHNR and FQNEAQ (reference sequence). Unmatched junction bases numbered 7, after V lost 1 base and J lost 7 bases. CDR3 loop: CASSLGRTGASGYTF. CDR3 bases: TGTGCCAGCAGCTTAGGTAGGACAGGGGCTTCTGGCTACACCTTC.

The chain couples TRBV6-5 to TRBJ2-2, with a weak D call TRBD2 (5 bases). The germline V and J ends were trimmed by 5 bases and 6 bases, with 16 bases remaining between them. Germline assignment: CDR1 MNHEY and CDR2 SVGAGI. The CDR3 consists of 15 residues. CDR3 DNA sequence: TGTGCCAGCAGTACCCCCGAGGGCTTTGCCGGGGAGCTGTTTTTT. It translates to CASSTPEGFAGELFF.

Comments on this clone: The sample carries other DNA sequences with the same CDR3. The chain has TRBV27 and TRBJ2-7, with D possibly called TRBD1 or TRBD2 (5 bases each). V was shortened by 2 bases and J by 0 bases, with 8 bases between the two germline ends. This CDR3 is 14 amino acids long. Germline V gene data show CDR1 as MNHEY and CDR2 as SMNVEV (reference sequence). CDR3 region: CASSLEGSSYEQYF. CDR3 nucleotide sequence: TGTGCCAGCAGTTTAGAGGGGAGCTCCTACGAGCAGTACTTC.